These 22 T cell receptor beta chains were sequenced from one sample in a study of Ad26.COV2.S vaccination and SARS-CoV-2 variants. Data came from immunoSEQ multiplex PCR; TCRdb stores just in-frame clones and leaves some out. The table shows approximately 410,000 clones, with around 87% occurring only once. This sample's treatment: over 15 received Ad26.COV2.S at low or high dose, single or two shots; several received placebo; per-sample allocation not given. Day 63 after the first vaccine or placebo injection was the time point for sampling. The source was peripheral blood, collected in a trial of Ad26.COV2.S vaccine versus placebo. The source of these receptors is a person aged 18-65 years who received the Ad26.COV2.S COVID-19 vaccine or a placebo.

The chain has TRBV4-3 and TRBJ1-1; 7 nucleotides match TRBD1. J gave up 1 base and V 3 bases, and 11 bases lay outside the gene matches. The CDR3 has 17 residues. The germline CDR1 and CDR2 sequences are LGHNA and YSLEER. CDR3: CASSQATTGKGNTEAFF. CDR3 DNA: TGCGCCAGCAGCCAGGCTACGACAGGGAAAGGGAACACTGAAGCTTTCTTT.

The V and J genes are TRBV28 and TRBJ2-4, with TRBD1 matching 8 bases. Germline CDR1 is MDHEN and CDR2 is SYDVKM. The CDR3 has 16 residues. The junction had 6 bases not matched to a gene; V was cut back by 5 bases and J by 0 bases. The CDR3 bases are TGTGCCAGCAGTCTTGGGACAGGACTAGCCAAAAACATTCAGTACTTC. Its protein product is CASSLGTGLAKNIQYF.

The J gene is TRBJ2-2, the V gene TRBV5-4; TRBD1 matches 8 bases. Trimming cost V 4 bases and J 6 bases; bases outside gene matches: 8. CDR1 and CDR2 (germline): SGHNT, YYREEE (reference sequence). This CDR3 spans 15 amino acids. For the CDR3, the DNA is TGTGCCAGCAGCACCAAAGACAGGGGCGCCGGGGAGCTGTTTTTT. Amino acid sequence: CASSTKDRGAGELFF.

The rearrangement links TRBV9 to TRBJ2-7, with D perhaps matching TRBD1 (5 bases). V dropped 0 bases and J dropped 4 bases, with 14 bases sitting between them. CDR1 SGDLS and CDR2 YYNGEE come from the germline V gene. The CDR3 contains 15 residues. The CDR3 sequence: CASSVGAGSNYEQYF. As DNA, the CDR3 is TGTGCCAGCAGCGTAGGGGCAGGGTCCAATTACGAGCAGTACTTC.

The gene calls are TRBV13 and TRBJ2-3; D is unclear. The V and J ends lost 5 bases and 6 bases respectively, with 18 bases between them. From germline, CDR1 is PRHDT and CDR2 FYEKMQ (reference sequence). The CDR3 sequence is 15 residues long. The CDR3 DNA follows: TGTGCCAGCAGCCTCTCAGGAAATCCGGGTGATACGCAGTATTTT. This encodes CASSLSGNPGDTQYF.

The chain uses TRBV24-1 and TRBJ1-1, with a possible D match to TRBD1 (5 bases). This CDR3 spans 16 amino acids. The germline V and J ends were trimmed by 4 bases and 1 base, with 15 bases remaining between them. Germline V CDR1 and CDR2: KGHDR, SFDVKD. CDR3 in DNA: TGTGCCACCAGTGACGGGGACGACCCCTGGAACACTGAAGCTTTCTTT. Encoded protein: CATSDGDDPWNTEAFF.

This clone was detected a few times. The CDR3 sequence: CASSLASNQPQHF. The CDR3, as DNA: TGTGCCAGCAGCTTAGCCAGCAATCAGCCCCAGCATTTT. The rearrangement links TRBV7-6 to TRBJ1-5; no firm D call. There are 13 residues in the CDR3. Trimming removed 0 bases from V and 1 base from J, with 1 base in between. CDR1 and CDR2 (germline): SGHVS, FNYEAQ.

This chain uses TRBV5-1 with TRBJ2-3, with 8 bases aligning to TRBD2. Germline V lookup: CDR1 SGHRS, CDR2 YFSETQ. With V trimmed by 0 bases and J by 1 base, 4 bases remained unmatched. The CDR3 runs 16 residues. The CDR3 is CASSLASGGRTDTQYF. The CDR3 region has the DNA TGCGCCAGCAGCTTGGCCAGCGGGGGCCGCACAGATACGCAGTATTTT.

This rearrangement joins TRBV5-1 to TRBJ1-2; 7 positions match TRBD1. After removal of 4 bases from V and 8 bases from J, the junction contained 11 bases not matched to a gene. The CDR3 contains 14 residues. Looked up from germline, CDR1 is SGHRS and CDR2 is YFSETQ. CDR3 DNA sequence: TGCGCCAGCAGCCCCGACAGGGAGGGAACGGGCTACACCTTC. Translating it yields CASSPDREGTGYTF.

The chain combines TRBV2 with TRBJ2-7; a weak D match, TRBD1 (5 bases). V was clipped by 7 bases and J by 2 bases, with 15 bases between them. This CDR3 has 14 residues. Germline CDR1 reads SNHLY; CDR2 reads FYNNEI. CDR3 loop: CASKITGGPYEQYF. The CDR3 nucleotides are TGTGCCAGCAAGATAACAGGCGGACCCTACGAGCAGTACTTC.

This clone came up once. The chain links TRBV6-1 to TRBJ1-1; 8 bases are shared with TRBD1. CDR1 is MNHNS, CDR2 SASEGT, per germline. V lost 3 bases to trimming and J lost 0 bases; unmatched junction nucleotides: 3. CDR3 size: 15 residues. For the CDR3, the DNA is TGTGCCAGCAGTGAGGACAGGGCGATGAACACTGAAGCTTTCTTT. Protein: CASSEDRAMNTEAFF.

V usage is TRBV29-1 and J usage is TRBJ1-1, with D hard to call. Between the trimmed V and J ends, which lost 0 bases and 0 bases, there was a span of 14 bases. The CDR3 runs 16 residues. Germline CDR1 and CDR2: SQVTM and ANQGSEA. The CDR3 DNA sequence: TGCAGCGTTGAAGATCCAGGATTCAGTGTGAACACTGAAGCTTTCTTT. It encodes CSVEDPGFSVNTEAFF.

The genes are TRBV10-3 and TRBJ1-5; the match to TRBD1 covers 8 bases. Looked up from germline, CDR1 is ENHRY and CDR2 is SYGVKD. The CDR3 has 15 residues. Germline trimming cut 0 bases from V and 5 bases from J; bases unmatched to any gene: 3. For the CDR3, the DNA is TGTGCCATCAGTGAGTCAGGGACAGGATATCAGCCCCAGCATTTT. Translated, it gives CAISESGTGYQPQHF.

The gene calls are TRBV5-1 and TRBJ1-4; D possibly corresponds to TRBD1 (6 bases). Germline V gene sequence: CDR1 SGHRS, CDR2 YFSETQ. The CDR3 has 16 residues. Trimming left V 4 bases short and J 2 bases short, with 15 bases between. CDR3 in DNA: TGCGCCAGCAGCGCGGGCGTCCAGGGGACTAATGAAAAACTGTTTTTT. Residues: CASSAGVQGTNEKLFF.

V gene TRBV19 combines with J gene TRBJ2-3; tentatively, D is TRBD1 (5 bases). Germline V gene sequence: CDR1 LNHDA, CDR2 SQIVND (reference sequence). V lost 4 bases, J lost 4 bases, and 12 bases lay in between. CDR3 length: 14 residues. As DNA, the CDR3 is TGTGCCAGTAGTAAGAGGCAGGGCCCAGATACGCAGTATTTT. Protein sequence: CASSKRQGPDTQYF.

The V gene is TRBV29-1, the J gene TRBJ2-3; a weak D match, TRBD2 (7 bases). Germline loops: CDR1 SQVTM, CDR2 ANQGSEA. V gave up 3 bases and J gave up 4 bases, with 11 bases separating them. The CDR3 length is 13 residues. In DNA form, the CDR3 reads TGCAGCGTTGATGGGGGGGCCGCAGATACGCAGTATTTT. It encodes CSVDGGAADTQYF.

In its sample, this clone was seen once. This chain joins TRBV11-3 and TRBJ2-7; 8 bases map to TRBD1. This CDR3 comprises 13 residues. Germline assignment: CDR1 SGHNT and CDR2 YENEEA. V dropped 5 bases and J dropped 6; count of bases not matched to a gene: 6. The CDR3 DNA reads TGTGCCAGCAGCCGAGGACAGGGCGGCGAGCAGTACTTC. Protein product: CASSRGQGGEQYF. Drawing the rest from reference TRBV11-3 and TRBJ2-7, the complete variable domain is EAGVVQSPRYKIIEKKQPVAFWCNPISGHNTLYWYLQNLGQGPELLIRYENEEAVDDSQLPKDRFSAERLKGVDSTLKIQPAELGDSAVYLCASSRGQGGEQYFGPGTRLTVT.

This chain uses TRBV27 with TRBJ2-2; the D gene is possibly TRBD1 (6 bases). V lost 4 bases and J 4 bases, leaving 19 bases between the germline ends. The length of the CDR3 is 17 residues. The germline gives CDR1 MNHEY, CDR2 SMNVEV (reference sequence). The chain's CDR3 is CASSSALPDRITGELFF. CDR3 coding DNA: TGTGCCAGCAGTTCTGCCCTCCCCGACAGGATCACCGGGGAGCTGTTTTTT.

V is TRBV6-6 and J is TRBJ1-1; the match to TRBD1 covers 8 bases. Trimming removed 2 bases from V and 3 bases from J; junction bases left unmatched: 8. Germline lookup yields CDR1 MNHNY and CDR2 SVGAGI (reference sequence). The CDR3 covers 16 residues. For the CDR3, the DNA is TGTGCCAGCAGTTACCCGGGACAGGTTGTAGACACTGAAGCTTTCTTT. Translated, it gives CASSYPGQVVDTEAFF.

About this clone itself: The junction differs from germline at one of its ends, possibly a read error. The gene calls are TRBV6-1 and TRBJ2-3; D might be TRBD1 or TRBD2, each matching 5 bases. The germline V gene encodes CDR1 MNHNS and CDR2 SASEGT. CDR3 size: 14 residues. The CDR3 protein is CASREEGSTDTQYF. The CDR3 nucleotides are TGTGCCAGCAGAGAAGAGGGGAGCACAGATACGCAGTATTTT.

V is TRBV3-1 (or the pseudogene TRBV3-2) and J is TRBJ2-3; perhaps D is TRBD1 or TRBD2 (5 bases each). CDR3 length equals 16 residues. CDR1 and CDR2 from the germline V gene are LGHDT and YNNKEL (reference sequence). V dropped 2 bases and J dropped 3 bases, with 15 bases sitting between them. CDR3: CASSQRTGRKTDTQYF. The CDR3 coding sequence is TGTGCCAGCAGCCAAAGGACGGGGCGGAAGACAGATACGCAGTATTTT.

The V and J genes are TRBV27 and TRBJ2-7; TRBD1 aligns across 9 bases. This CDR3 spans 12 amino acids. The germline V gene has CDR1 MNHEY and CDR2 SMNVEV (reference sequence). Trimming took 5 bases from V and 8 from J; bases not matched to a gene: 4. The DNA of the CDR3 is TGTGCCAGCAGTCAAGGGACAGGGAAGCAGTACTTC. It encodes CASSQGTGKQYF.